The 23 T cell receptor beta chains given below trace back to one sample, sequenced in a study of chronic HIV infection and antiretroviral therapy. TCRdb re-called the 5' RACE reads with MiXCR, one entry per CDR3 protein. The repertoire holds approximately 30,000 distinct CDR3 sequences, about 9.6% seen once, with about 2.4% in the top ten. Specimen: peripheral blood. The receptor set was obtained from an adult who had HIV and had not received antiretroviral therapy, or was an uninfected healthy control (not recorded which).

This clonotype was observed at least ten times. The chain combines TRBV6-5 with TRBJ1-1; 9 nucleotides agree with TRBD1. Germline V lookup: CDR1 MNHEY, CDR2 SVGAGI. The CDR3 length is 17 residues. The J segment lost 5 bases and the V segment lost 0 bases, leaving 10 bases of the junction unmatched. CDR3 sequence (DNA): TGTGCCAGCAGTTACTCCCGTCCGGGACAGGGTATGACTGAAGCTTTCTTT. Translation: CASSYSRPGQGMTEAFF.

This clonotype was counted between two and nine times. The genes are TRBV2 and TRBJ1-5; D might be TRBD1 (6 bases). The V gene's germline CDR1 is SNHLY and CDR2 FYNNEI. The length of the CDR3 is 19 residues. Trimming left V 1 base short and J 1 base short, with 20 bases between. The CDR3 DNA reads as TGTGCCAGCAGTGAAGTGGAGTACAGGGTATCGGAGAGCAATCAGCCCCAGCATTTT. Translating gives CASSEVEYRVSESNQPQHF. Based on the CDR3 plus reference TRBV2 and TRBJ1-5, the full variable domain is EPEVTQTPSHQVTQMGQEVILRCVPISNHLYFYWYRQILGQKVEFLVSFYNNEISEKSEIFDDQFSVERPDGSNFTLKIRSTKLEDSAMYFCASSEVEYRVSESNQPQHFGDGTRLSIL.

This clonotype came up a few times. The gene calls are TRBV27 and TRBJ2-2; 10 bases align to TRBD2. V lost 4 bases and J lost 6; bases outside the gene matches: 5. Per germline, CDR1 MNHEY and CDR2 SMNVEV (reference sequence). The CDR3 length is 15 residues. CDR3 sequence (DNA): TGTGCCAGCAGTTGGCTAGCGGGAGACTCCGGGGAGCTGTTTTTT. Its translation: CASSWLAGDSGELFF.

There are a few counts of this clonotype. The V gene is TRBV7-3, the J gene TRBJ2-5; D possibly corresponds to TRBD2 (6 bases). The CDR3 consists of 16 residues. Per the germline V gene, CDR1 is SGHTA and CDR2 is FQGTGA. V lost 5 bases and J lost 5, with 21 bases in between. The CDR3 DNA sequence: TGTGCCAGCAGCATACAACGACTAGGGAGGATCGAGACCCAGTACTTC. Translated, it gives CASSIQRLGRIETQYF.

The chain is built from TRBV25-1 and TRBJ2-7, with D perhaps TRBD1 (5 bases). CDR1 is MGHDK, CDR2 SYGVNS, per germline. The CDR3 is 15 amino acids. V shed 7 bases and J shed 2 bases, with 18 bases lying between them. The CDR3 sequence is CASIPPDSTTYEQYF. The DNA of the CDR3 is TGTGCCAGCATTCCCCCCGACAGTACTACCTACGAGCAGTACTTC.

This clonotype was picked up many times. The chain carries TRBV6-2 or TRBV6-3 and TRBJ1-2, with unresolved D. Trimming removed 8 bases from V and 2 bases from J, with 3 bases in between. Germline V gives CDR1 MNHEY, CDR2 SVGEGT. The CDR3 extends over 10 amino acids. The CDR3 DNA sequence: TGTGCCAGCGGAAACTATGGCTACACCTTC. Its translation: CASGNYGYTF.

The rearrangement joins TRBV20-1 to TRBJ2-1; 8 bases align to TRBD2. This CDR3 is 11 amino acids long. Germline CDR1 is DFQATT and CDR2 is SNEGSKA (reference sequence). Here the CDR3 reads CGGLALGEQFF. CDR3 DNA sequence: TGCGGTGGACTAGCTTTGGGGGAGCAGTTCTTC.

J is TRBJ1-3 and V is TRBV4-1; perhaps TRBD1 as D (5 bases). The germline V gene has CDR1 MGHRA and CDR2 YSYEKL. The V and J ends lost 1 base and 3 bases respectively, with 13 bases between them. The CDR3 spans 16 residues. CDR3 coding DNA: TGCGCCAGCAGCCAAGGTCAGGGAGGTCGTGGAAACACCATATATTTT. Translated, it gives CASSQGQGGRGNTIYF.

This clonotype was counted at least ten times. This chain links TRBV6-4 with TRBJ2-2, with 7 bases matching TRBD2. Germline CDR1 reads MRHNA; CDR2 reads SNTAGT. The junction had 2 bases not matched to a gene; V was cut back by 5 bases and J by 5 bases. The CDR3 consists of 13 residues. DNA for the CDR3: TGTGCCAGCAGTACTAGCGTGACCGGGGAGCTGTTTTTT. It encodes CASSTSVTGELFF.

This clonotype was observed many times. This chain joins TRBV2 and TRBJ2-4; 7 positions match TRBD1. The CDR3 length is 13 residues. V was clipped by 4 bases and J by 9 bases; unmatched bases: 6. Germline lookup yields CDR1 SNHLY and CDR2 FYNNEI. Written as DNA, the CDR3 is TGTGCCAGCAGTGTCAGGGGGTTGAGCATTCAGTACTTC. This gives the protein CASSVRGLSIQYF.

The chain combines TRBV11-2 with TRBJ2-2; D is uncertain. CDR1 SGHAT and CDR2 FQNNGV come from the germline V gene. This CDR3 spans 16 amino acids. V was clipped by 5 bases and J by 1 base, with 14 bases between them. Here the CDR3 reads CASSPPGRVNTGELFF. The DNA for the CDR3 is TGTGCCAGCAGCCCCCCTGGACGGGTGAACACCGGGGAGCTGTTTTTT. Full variable domain (remainder filled in from reference TRBV11-2 and TRBJ2-2): EAGVAQSPRYKIIEKRQSVAFWCNPISGHATLYWYQQILGQGPKLLIQFQNNGVVDDSQLPKDRFSAERLKGVDSTLKIQPAKLEDSAVYLCASSPPGRVNTGELFFGEGSRLTVL.

This clonotype was counted between two and nine times. The chain recombines TRBV7-9 with TRBJ1-4; D is possibly TRBD1 (5 bases). V lost 5 bases, J lost 5 bases, and 18 bases lay in between. This CDR3 has 16 residues. Germline CDR1 reads SEHNR; CDR2 reads FQNEAQ (reference sequence). The CDR3 nucleotides read TGTGCCAGCAGCGAGCCGACAGCCCCAGGGAATGAAAAACTGTTTTTT. Translated: CASSEPTAPGNEKLFF.

This clonotype was counted many times. This chain uses TRBV4-3 with TRBJ1-6, with 9 positions matching TRBD1. J gave up 8 bases and V 2 bases, and 4 bases lay outside the gene matches. The CDR3 contains 15 residues. Looked up from germline, CDR1 is LGHNA and CDR2 is YSLEER. The CDR3 nucleotides are TGCGCCAGCAGCCAATCGGACAGGGGTTATTCACCCCTCCACTTT. Amino acids: CASSQSDRGYSPLHF.

This clonotype was seen ten or more times. V gene TRBV7-2 combines with J gene TRBJ2-7, with D maybe TRBD2 (6 bases). This CDR3 region has 13 residues. The germline V gene has CDR1 SGHTA and CDR2 FQGNSA. V was shortened by 3 bases and J by 5 bases, with 11 bases between the two germline ends. In nucleotides, the CDR3 is TGTGCCAGCAGCTTCGGGACTCCCGACGAGCAGTACTTC. It specifies CASSFGTPDEQYF.

The chain uses TRBV29-1 and TRBJ1-6; 7 bases fit TRBD1. The trim removed 4 bases at V and 7 bases at J, leaving 7 bases unmatched. This CDR3 is built from 14 residues. Looked up from germline, CDR1 is SQVTM and CDR2 is ANQGSEA. This chain's CDR3 is CSVGTGVHNSPLHF. Written as DNA, the CDR3 is TGCAGCGTTGGCACAGGGGTACACAATTCACCCCTCCACTTT.

This clonotype appeared a few times. J is TRBJ1-2 and V is TRBV27; D gene uncertain. Germline V gene sequence: CDR1 MNHEY, CDR2 SMNVEV (reference sequence). The CDR3 is made up of 13 amino acids. Trimming shortened V by 5 bases and J by 0 bases, and 7 bases separated the two germline ends. CDR3 protein: CASSVQANYGYTF. The CDR3 region has the DNA TGTGCCAGCAGTGTCCAGGCTAACTATGGCTACACCTTC.

This clonotype was observed a handful of times. The chain combines TRBV10-3 with TRBJ1-2; TRBD1 matches at 7 bases. Germline-derived CDR1 and CDR2 are ENHRY and SYGVKD. Germline trimming cut 8 bases from V and 1 base from J; bases unmatched to any gene: 1. The CDR3 spans 12 residues. This CDR3 reads CAIRDSNYGYTF. The CDR3 DNA reads TGTGCCATCCGGGACAGTAACTATGGCTACACCTTC.

The chain joins TRBV20-1 to TRBJ1-1, with D possibly being TRBD1 (6 bases). Germline lookup yields CDR1 DFQATT and CDR2 SNEGSKA (reference sequence). V was clipped by 5 bases and J by 7 bases, with 17 bases between them. This CDR3 contains 13 residues. The CDR3 region has the DNA TGCAGTGCTCCACCCGGGACACGACGTGAAGCTTTCTTT. It codes for CSAPPGTRREAFF.

The sample holds many counts of this clonotype. The V call is TRBV11-2, the J call TRBJ2-7; D is perhaps TRBD1 (6 bases). This CDR3 comprises 12 residues. The V end was cut by 4 bases, the J end by 3 bases, with 7 bases between. CDR1 and CDR2 (germline): SGHAT, FQNNGV. The CDR3 here is CASSSDSYEQYF. CDR3 nucleotide sequence: TGTGCCAGCAGCTCGGACAGCTACGAGCAGTACTTC.

This clonotype was recorded many times. The chain employs TRBV4-3 and TRBJ2-5, with D tentatively TRBD2 (6 bases). CDR3 size: 14 residues. Germline CDR1 is LGHNA and CDR2 is YSLEER. Trimming took off 1 base at V and 6 bases at J, with 12 bases between the two ends. The DNA of the CDR3 is TGCGCCAGCAGCCAAGTTGCCGGCGGGAAGACCCAGTACTTC. It is translated as CASSQVAGGKTQYF.

In this sample, this clonotype turned up a few times. CDR3 loop: CASSLGGTGEQKTQYF. CDR3 DNA sequence: TGTGCCAGCAGTTTAGGAGGGACAGGGGAACAAAAGACCCAGTACTTC. V is TRBV28 and J is TRBJ2-5; 10 positions match TRBD1. CDR3 size: 16 residues. CDR1 is MDHEN, CDR2 SYDVKM, per germline. The V gene end was trimmed by 2 bases and the J gene end by 6 bases; junction bases not matched to a gene: 9.

The table lists this clonotype with a few counts. The gene calls are TRBV7-9 and TRBJ1-2, with unresolved D. CDR3 size: 13 residues. Germline values: CDR1 SEHNR, CDR2 FQNEAQ (reference sequence). Trimming removed 5 bases from V and 7 bases from J, with 14 bases in between. The CDR3 here is CASSPSTLTGYTF. The CDR3 DNA reads TGTGCCAGCAGCCCCTCGACCCTGACTGGCTACACCTTC.

The V call is TRBV3-1, the J call TRBJ2-7; D unclear. V lost 0 bases, J lost 6 bases, and 9 bases lay in between. The CDR3 runs 13 residues. From germline, CDR1 is LGHDT and CDR2 YNNKEL (reference sequence). The CDR3 DNA follows: TGTGCCAGCAGCCAAGAATGGGTGAGCGAGCAGTACTTC. Translated, it gives CASSQEWVSEQYF.